One T cell receptor (beta chain) is described in this entry. The antigen is undetermined. This sample is part of a study of cytomegalovirus exposure and HLA in healthy donors. Study conclusions and caveats: Most TCRs appeared rarely, but some public TCRs recurred in many donors. It was reportedly the case that the classifier diagnosed cytomegalovirus status with high specificity and sensitivity. 150 to 200 TCR beta chains were listed as cytomegalovirus-associated.

Profiling relied on immunoSEQ multiplex PCR, and the TCRdb table lists in-frame clones only, not all of them. The sample holds approximately 150,000 clones, roughly 89% seen once. The length of the CDR3 is 13 residues. Germline CDR1 MNHNY, CDR2 SVGAGI (reference sequence). V lost 5 bases, J lost 7 bases, and 3 bases stayed unmatched. These donors were members of the roughly 110-subject validation cohort, a group separate from the approximately 640-subject first cohort. The TCR comes from a woman aged 25 to 39 in good health and CMV-seronegative. Sequenced input: PBMCs. The rearrangement links TRBV6-6 to TRBJ2-3, with 10 nucleotides matching TRBD2. In DNA form, the CDR3 reads TGTGCCAGCAGTCTAGCGGGGGAAAATACGCAGTATTTT. As protein: CASSLAGENTQYF.